The 32 T cell receptor beta chains below come from one sample, sequenced in a study of T cells in Graves' hyperthyroidism and ophthalmopathy. TCR beta CDR3 regions were amplified from RNA. Primed by the HTBI set, a first-round RT-PCR was run on the TCR CDR3. MiXCR, run by TCRdb on the multiplex PCR reads, gives a single entry per CDR3 protein. The repertoire holds a few hundred thousand distinct CDR3 sequences, with around a fifth as singletons. Sequencing was performed on blood. The receptors derive from a woman in her 70s with Graves' ophthalmopathy.

This clonotype was picked up many times. The V gene is TRBV12-3 or TRBV12-4, the J gene TRBJ2-7, with D possibly matching TRBD2 (5 bases). This CDR3 spans 13 amino acids. The ends were cut back, 2 bases at V and 10 bases at J, with 15 bases in the middle. CDR3 coding DNA: TGTGCCAGCAGTTTATCTAGCCTCGGGGATCAGTACTTC. Amino acid sequence: CASSLSSLGDQYF.

This clonotype was detected only a few times. The chain links TRBV7-9 to TRBJ1-6; 9 nucleotides line up with TRBD1. V gave up 4 bases and J gave up 9 bases; unmatched junction bases: 7. The V gene's germline CDR1 is SEHNR and CDR2 FQNEAQ (reference sequence). The CDR3 has 15 amino acids. CDR3 sequence: CASSWTGVVGSPLHF. CDR3 DNA sequence: TGTGCCAGCAGCTGGACAGGGGTCGTGGGTTCACCCCTCCACTTT.

The chain has TRBV30 and TRBJ2-7; D is possibly TRBD2 (6 bases). The CDR3 totals 13 residues. V was cut by 8 bases and J by 3 bases, with 17 bases left in between. From germline, CDR1 is GTSNPN and CDR2 SVGIG (reference sequence). The CDR3 loop is CAGGRGTDYEQYF. CDR3 nucleotide sequence: TGTGCCGGAGGGAGAGGCACGGACTACGAGCAGTACTTC.

This clonotype was observed a few times. The chain employs TRBV3-1 and TRBJ1-2; 8 bases map to TRBD1. The CDR3 consists of 18 residues. Per germline, CDR1 LGHDT and CDR2 YNNKEL (reference sequence). J gave up 7 bases and V 0 bases, and 16 bases lay outside the gene matches. The CDR3 loop is CASSQEAQGGFLTSGYTF. CDR3 bases: TGTGCCAGCAGCCAAGAAGCACAGGGGGGCTTTTTAACGTCTGGCTACACCTTC.

This chain connects TRBV20-1 to TRBJ2-4; the match to TRBD1 covers 7 bases. Germline V gene sequence: CDR1 DFQATT, CDR2 SNEGSKA (reference sequence). The CDR3 sequence is 13 residues long. After removal of 3 bases from V and 7 bases from J, the junction contained 6 bases not matched to a gene. CDR3 residues: CSARRTGGNIQYF. CDR3 DNA sequence: TGCAGTGCTAGGAGGACAGGCGGGAACATTCAGTACTTC.

About this clonotype itself: Given the absence of the conserved phenylalanine or tryptophan at the CDR3 end, a read error is likely. The rearrangement uses TRBV12-3 or TRBV12-4 and TRBJ2-7; D gene uncertain. There are 13 residues in the CDR3. The CDR3 here is CASSLGRSHEQYL. The CDR3 DNA follows: TGTGCCAGTAGTTTAGGTCGATCCCACGAGCAGTACCTC.

The chain carries TRBV27 and TRBJ1-5; D unresolved. The V and J ends lost 2 bases and 7 bases respectively, with 9 bases between them. The CDR3 extends over 13 amino acids. Per the germline V gene, CDR1 is MNHEY and CDR2 is SMNVEV (reference sequence). The CDR3 sequence: CASSLESGQPQHF. CDR3 nucleotides: TGTGCCAGCAGTTTAGAGAGTGGGCAGCCCCAGCATTTT.

A few counts support this clonotype. V usage is TRBV10-1 and J usage is TRBJ2-1, with 8 positions matching TRBD1. This CDR3 comprises 14 residues. CDR1 WNHNN and CDR2 SYGVQD come from the germline V gene (reference sequence). J gave up 3 bases and V 5 bases, and 3 bases lay outside the gene matches. Here the CDR3 reads CASSTGTGYNEQFF. The CDR3 DNA reads as TGCGCCAGCAGTACCGGGACAGGCTACAATGAGCAGTTCTTC.

This chain uses TRBV27 with TRBJ2-5; TRBD2 is a possible D gene (5 bases). The germline V and J ends were trimmed by 3 bases and 13 bases, with 12 bases remaining between them. Germline V gene lookup returns CDR1 MNHEY and CDR2 SMNVEV (reference sequence). There are 11 residues in the CDR3. Written as DNA, the CDR3 is TGTGCCAGCAGTTTCTACAGCGGAGGGTACTTC. The encoded protein is CASSFYSGGYF.

This clonotype was observed at least ten times. The chain joins TRBV11-2 to TRBJ2-1; D is perhaps TRBD2 (6 bases). V lost 1 base to trimming and J lost 0 bases, with 13 bases between them. Looked up from germline, CDR1 is SGHAT and CDR2 is FQNNGV. The CDR3 has 17 amino acids. In DNA form, the CDR3 reads TGTGCCAGCAGCTTAGGGTTAGCGGTTAGCTCCTACAATGAGCAGTTCTTC. Amino acid sequence: CASSLGLAVSSYNEQFF.

The gene calls are TRBV6-1 and TRBJ2-1; no firm D call. This CDR3 has 16 amino acids. The V and J ends lost 2 bases and 4 bases respectively, with 15 bases between them. Germline assignment: CDR1 MNHNS and CDR2 SASEGT. DNA of the CDR3: TGTGCCAGCAGTGAAATGGTAACTGACGCTTACAATGAGCAGTTCTTC. Encoded protein: CASSEMVTDAYNEQFF.

This clonotype was seen a handful of times. This chain links TRBV30 with TRBJ1-2; D gene uncertain. The germline V gene encodes CDR1 GTSNPN and CDR2 SVGIG (reference sequence). V was shortened by 0 bases and J by 7 bases, with 12 bases between the two germline ends. The CDR3 has 13 residues. DNA of the CDR3: TGTGCCTGGAGTGTTCCTAAACGCGGTGGCTACACCTTC. Protein: CAWSVPKRGGYTF.

The genes are TRBV24-1 and TRBJ2-2; no firm D call. Between the trimmed V and J ends, which lost 4 bases and 1 base, there was a span of 6 bases. Germline V CDR1 and CDR2: KGHDR, SFDVKD. This CDR3 comprises 14 residues. The DNA of the CDR3 is TGTGCCACCAGTGACAGGTTGAACACCGGGGAGCTGTTTTTT. The encoded protein is CATSDRLNTGELFF.

V gene TRBV5-1 combines with J gene TRBJ2-1, with 9 bases identical to TRBD1. Trimming cost V 0 bases and J 1 base; bases outside gene matches: 11. Germline V gene sequence: CDR1 SGHRS, CDR2 YFSETQ. CDR3 length equals 19 residues. CDR3 bases: TGCGCCAGCAGCTTGGCCCCCGAAGTGGGACAGGGTTCCTACAATGAGCAGTTCTTC. This sequence encodes CASSLAPEVGQGSYNEQFF.

The chain uses TRBV30 and TRBJ2-3; D remains ambiguous. Germline V gives CDR1 GTSNPN, CDR2 SVGIG (reference sequence). The CDR3 consists of 13 residues. V lost 0 bases to trimming and J lost 2 bases, with 6 bases between them. CDR3 bases: TGTGCCTGGAGTGTTCAGGACACAGATACGCAGTATTTT. It encodes CAWSVQDTDTQYF.

The chain has TRBV5-1 and TRBJ2-3; 8 nucleotides agree with TRBD1. This CDR3 spans 15 amino acids. The germline CDR1 and CDR2 sequences are SGHRS and YFSETQ. The V and J ends lost 4 bases and 0 bases, in that order; junction bases with no gene match: 4. The CDR3: CASSEGQVSTDTQYF. The CDR3 region has the DNA TGCGCCAGCAGCGAGGGACAGGTTAGCACAGATACGCAGTATTTT. Filled out from reference TRBV5-1 and TRBJ2-3, the complete variable domain reads KAGVTQTPRYLIKTRGQQVTLSCSPISGHRSVSWYQQTPGQGLQFLFEYFSETQRNKGNFPGRFSGRQFSNSRSEMNVSTLELGDSALYLCASSEGQVSTDTQYFGPGTRLTVL.

The J gene is TRBJ2-7, the V gene TRBV7-9; 7 bases fit TRBD2. Unmatched junction bases numbered 8, after V lost 5 bases and J lost 7 bases. Germline CDR1 reads SEHNR; CDR2 reads FQNEAQ (reference sequence). The CDR3 totals 13 residues. CDR3 DNA sequence: TGTGCCAGCAGCCCTTGGGAGGGCGGGGAGCAGTACTTC. Translation: CASSPWEGGEQYF.

This clonotype was seen only a few times. The genes are TRBV6-1 and TRBJ2-7, with D perhaps given as TRBD1 or TRBD2 (7 bases each). Germline V lookup: CDR1 MNHNS, CDR2 SASEGT. V lost 5 bases to trimming and J lost 2 bases, with 16 bases between them. CDR3 size: 15 residues. DNA for the CDR3: TGTGCCAGCAGTTGGACGGGGGGACAGCCCTACGAGCAGTACTTC. Its protein product is CASSWTGGQPYEQYF.

The CDR3 sequence: CATRARDRADTQYF. In DNA, the CDR3 is TGTGCCACCAGAGCCCGGGACAGGGCAGATACGCAGTATTTT. The V and J genes are TRBV24-1 and TRBJ2-3, with TRBD1 identical over 9 bases. V lost 7 bases, J lost 4 bases, and 5 bases stayed unmatched. This CDR3 contains 14 residues. The germline CDR1 and CDR2 sequences are KGHDR and SFDVKD.

This clonotype was seen only a few times. The rearrangement joins TRBV6-1 to TRBJ2-5; 8 positions agree with TRBD1. The germline gives CDR1 MNHNS, CDR2 SASEGT. With 6 bases clipped from V and 2 bases from J, the junction kept 11 bases outside the gene matches. The CDR3 runs 16 residues. CDR3 in amino acids: CASRQPGGNLQETQYF. The DNA for the CDR3 is TGTGCCAGCAGGCAACCAGGGGGCAACTTGCAAGAGACCCAGTACTTC.

This clonotype was counted many times. V usage is TRBV28 and J usage is TRBJ1-2, with D hard to call. V was trimmed by 4 bases and J by 8 bases, leaving 14 bases between them. The CDR3 covers 13 residues. The V gene's germline CDR1 is MDHEN and CDR2 SYDVKM. The CDR3 DNA reads TGTGCCAGCAGTTCGGTGTCCCCAGGAGGCTACACCTTC. Translating it yields CASSSVSPGGYTF.

This clonotype was observed a handful of times. This sequence joins TRBV2 and TRBJ2-1; 8 bases align to TRBD1. Looked up from germline, CDR1 is SNHLY and CDR2 is FYNNEI. V was clipped by 11 bases and J by 8 bases; unmatched bases: 14. CDR3 length equals 14 residues. This CDR3 is CAAGRDRSLDEQFF. In nucleotides, the CDR3 is TGTGCCGCCGGCCGGGACAGGTCCCTAGATGAGCAGTTCTTC.

This rearrangement joins TRBV4-1 to TRBJ1-4; a weak D match, TRBD1 (5 bases). Trimming removed 1 base from V and 4 bases from J, with 7 bases in between. This CDR3 comprises 14 residues. Germline CDR1 reads MGHRA; CDR2 reads YSYEKL. The chain's CDR3 is CASSQVQGNEKLFF. The CDR3 bases are TGCGCCAGCAGCCAAGTTCAGGGTAATGAAAAACTGTTTTTT.

This chain joins TRBV6-2 or TRBV6-3 and TRBJ2-3; D unclear. Germline values: CDR1 MNHEY, CDR2 SVGEGT. Trimming took 5 bases from V and 4 from J, leaving 13 bases between them. The CDR3 length is 14 residues. DNA for the CDR3: TGTGCCAGCAGTAATCAGGCGCTCGCAGATACGCAGTATTTT. The encoded protein is CASSNQALADTQYF.

The sample holds a few counts of this clonotype. The chain joins TRBV4-1 to TRBJ1-1; 8 nucleotides line up with TRBD1. J was trimmed by 3 bases and V by 4 bases; bases with no gene match: 13. The germline V gene encodes CDR1 MGHRA and CDR2 YSYEKL. This CDR3 region has 17 residues. CDR3 amino acids: CASSLERPGGRDTEAFF. DNA for the CDR3: TGCGCCAGCAGCCTAGAGCGTCCAGGGGGCCGGGACACTGAAGCTTTCTTT.

The chain couples TRBV18 to TRBJ1-6, with no clear D. Germline V gene data show CDR1 as KGHSH and CDR2 as LQKENI. This CDR3 region has 15 residues. V lost 3 bases and J 5 bases, leaving 11 bases between the germline ends. CDR3 sequence (DNA): TGTGCCAGCTCACCGAGCCGGGAAAATAATTCACCCCTCCACTTT. It yields the protein CASSPSRENNSPLHF.

This chain joins TRBV20-1 and TRBJ2-1; a weak D match, TRBD2 (6 bases). The germline V gene encodes CDR1 DFQATT and CDR2 SNEGSKA (reference sequence). V was cut by 3 bases and J by 8 bases, with 8 bases left in between. CDR3 length: 11 residues. Here the CDR3 reads CSASKRDEQFF. CDR3 in DNA: TGCAGTGCTAGTAAGCGGGATGAGCAGTTCTTC.

This clonotype has a handful of counts. The chain is built from TRBV5-1 and TRBJ2-1; 7 bases are a match to TRBD2. Germline loops: CDR1 SGHRS, CDR2 YFSETQ. Unmatched junction bases numbered 4, after V lost 4 bases and J lost 6 bases. CDR3 length: 13 residues. The CDR3 nucleotides read TGCGCCAGCAGCGAAGGACTAGTCAATGAGCAGTTCTTC. It translates to CASSEGLVNEQFF.

This clonotype showed up just a few times. The chain links TRBV7-9 to TRBJ2-7; 9 bases fit TRBD1. J lost 3 bases, V lost 1 base, and 4 bases had no gene match. This CDR3 is 15 amino acids long. The V gene's germline CDR1 is SEHNR and CDR2 FQNEAQ (reference sequence). Written as DNA, the CDR3 is TGTGCCAGCAGCTTAGAGACAGGGGGTTTCTACGAGCAGTACTTC. As protein: CASSLETGGFYEQYF.

The gene calls are TRBV3-1 and TRBJ2-7; 7 bases match TRBD1. V shed 4 bases and J 5 bases; nucleotides not matched to a gene: 5. Germline assignment: CDR1 LGHDT and CDR2 YNNKEL (reference sequence). The CDR3 consists of 13 residues. The CDR3 DNA follows: TGTGCCAGCAGCCGAAGACAGGGTGACGAGCAGTACTTC. Amino acid sequence: CASSRRQGDEQYF.

In this sample, this clonotype turned up many times. The genes are TRBV20-1 and TRBJ2-3, with TRBD2 identical over 11 bases. The germline V gene encodes CDR1 DFQATT and CDR2 SNEGSKA (reference sequence). The CDR3 has 16 residues. Losses at the gene ends were 7 bases for V and 3 bases for J; bases not matched to a gene: 12. The CDR3 loop is CSVRPLAGGFTDTQYF. The CDR3 DNA sequence: TGCAGTGTTCGCCCCCTAGCGGGAGGATTTACAGATACGCAGTATTTT.

This clonotype was detected ten times or more. The rearrangement uses TRBV14 and TRBJ2-1; the D is unclear. The CDR3 totals 11 residues. CDR1 and CDR2 from the germline V gene are SGHDN and FVKESK. Trimming took 1 base from V and 8 from J, leaving 3 bases between them. The DNA of the CDR3 is TGTGCCAGCAGCCAAGTCTATGAGCAGTTCTTC. Protein sequence: CASSQVYEQFF.